This T cell receptor (beta chain) came from a study of CD8 T cells in Susac syndrome (dated by TCRdb to 2018 to 2020). About the full investigation: Among the sequenced Susac syndrome patients, about six had clinically active disease and roughly 8 were in clinical remission. Susac syndrome patients were therapy-naive, on corticosteroids (some also receiving IVIg), or on IVIg alone at blood withdrawal. Whether CD8+ T cell activation and differentiation in Susac syndrome was antigen driven was tested using repertoire sequencing. What the research found in general, with its limitations: The number of individuals in the TCR sequencing and HLA analysis was acknowledged as relatively small. The CD4+ T cell repertoire of patients with Susac syndrome showed no detectable clonal expansion.

High-throughput TCR beta sequencing profiled peripheral blood CD8+ and CD4+ T cells from healthy donors, Susac syndrome patients and multiple sclerosis patients. The Susac syndrome patients fulfilled recently defined diagnostic criteria for either definite or probable disease. CD8+ TEMRA cells were enriched by FACS, while bulk CD8+ and CD4+ T cells were purified by magnetic negative isolation. Blood was drawn into EDTA tubes, processed within 24 hours, and PBMCs were isolated by density gradient centrifugation. PBMCs destined for TCR sequencing were cryopreserved in liquid nitrogen and later thawed in a 37 °C water bath. The sorted or isolated CD4+, CD8+ and CD8+ TEMRA cells had a purity of 90% or higher. The CDR3 runs 16 amino acids, cysteine and phenylalanine included. Only the CDR3 DNA stays, 48 bases, in frame from base 1. V and J are trimmed by 3 bases and 2 bases, and the gene matches miss 8 bases of the junction. The germline V gene encodes CDR1 DFQATT and CDR2 SNEGSKA (reference sequence).

About this clonotype: Its antigen remains undetermined. No base-level quality is on record; no much larger clone is a single base apart.

RNA was extracted using the RNeasy kit, and roughly 0.45 to 1 microgram was reverse transcribed with random hexamers. The immunoSEQ multiplex PCR assay, covering 54 Vbeta and 13 Jbeta segments, was used to amplify TCR beta CDR3 regions. Bias from PCR amplification was corrected by using a synthetic template baseline for primer optimization and for computational correction. The paper's processing steps were these. Only productive sequences were kept, with reads annotated to V, D and J genes according to IMGT and analyzed in immunoSEQ Analyzer. To calculate clonality, Shannon entropy was normalized by log2 of the number of productive unique sequences and then subtracted from one. Public and private clones were assessed among the 100 most prevalent clones of each patient and control. Clones were defined as Susac-specific if absent from the healthy and MS cohorts, from around 1,000 published viral clones and from other ImmuneACCESS disease sequences. TCRdb handled the public reads itself, with Q25 trimming in fastp and clone calling in MiXCR, and kept productive beta chains. Duplicate CDR3 protein sequences are folded into a single record with the most common DNA and genes. TCRdb's processing, not the authors', yielded these V and J calls. Counted in this sample were roughly 180,000 distinct CDR3 sequences; around 94% of them appeared once. The ten largest account for around 0.094% of the sample.

The sequencing input was CD4+ T cells from PBMCs. The rearranged chain carries TRBV20-1 and TRBJ2-1, with 9 bases aligning to TRBD2. The clonotype comes from a human donor with Susac syndrome. The DNA sequence is given as TGCAGTGCTAGGGGTCTAGCGGGATGGACCTACAATGAGCAGTTCTTC. This is translated as CSARGLAGWTYNEQFF.